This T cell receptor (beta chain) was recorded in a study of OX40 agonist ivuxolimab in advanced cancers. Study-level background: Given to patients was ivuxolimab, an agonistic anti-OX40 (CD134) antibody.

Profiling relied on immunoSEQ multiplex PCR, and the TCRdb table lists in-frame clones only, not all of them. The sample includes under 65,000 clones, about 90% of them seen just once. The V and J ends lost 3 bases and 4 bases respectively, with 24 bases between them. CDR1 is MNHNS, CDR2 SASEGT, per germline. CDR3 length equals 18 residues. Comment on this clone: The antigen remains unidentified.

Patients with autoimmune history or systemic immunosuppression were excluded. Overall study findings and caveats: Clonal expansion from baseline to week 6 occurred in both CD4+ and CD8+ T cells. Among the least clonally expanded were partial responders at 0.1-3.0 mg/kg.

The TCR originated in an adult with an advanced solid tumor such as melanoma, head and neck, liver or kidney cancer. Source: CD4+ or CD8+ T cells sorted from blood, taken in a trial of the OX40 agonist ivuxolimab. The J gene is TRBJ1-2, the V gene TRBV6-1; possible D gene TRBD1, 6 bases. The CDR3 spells CASSENTLSGQTLYGYTF. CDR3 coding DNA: TGTGCCAGCAGTGAGAACACCCTTTCCGGACAGACCCTCTATGGCTACACCTTC.